Listed here are 2 T cell receptor beta chains from one sample, sequenced in a study of patients and donors after allogeneic stem cell transplantation. MiXCR, applied by TCRdb to the RT-PCR reads, yields one record per CDR3 protein. Of 1,600 or so distinct CDR3 sequences detected, more than 5.5% appear once; the ten largest clones hold less than 20%. The material sequenced was blood, either unsorted or a sorted T cell fraction (not recorded which). Receptor source: a human donor who was either an allogeneic HSCT recipient or a stem cell or donor lymphocyte infusion donor (not recorded which). It is not recorded whose cells these are; they may come from a transplant donor.

By sample fraction, this clonotype is medium-sized. The chain has TRBV12-3 or TRBV12-4 and TRBJ2-1, with D possibly being TRBD1 or TRBD2 (5 bases each). The CDR3 is 13 residues long. V was cut by 6 bases and J by 4 bases, with 10 bases left in between. The CDR3 coding sequence is TGTGCCAGCAGGACCAGGGAGTACAATGAGCAGTTCTTC. Translation gives CASRTREYNEQFF.

The chain has TRBV2 and TRBJ2-7; D gene ambiguous. Germline values: CDR1 SNHLY, CDR2 FYNNEI. Deletions cut 3 bases from V and 1 base from J, with 7 bases between. CDR3 length: 13 residues. The CDR3 is CASSDGGSYEQYF. In DNA, the CDR3 is TGTGCCAGCAGTGATGGCGGATCCTACGAGCAGTACTTC.